These 31 T cell receptor beta chains came from one sample sequenced in a study of blood T cell repertoires in COVID-19. Only in-frame clones appear in the TCRdb table, and some are missing; sequencing was by immunoSEQ multiplex PCR. Seen here are 80,000 to 90,000 clones, roughly 86% observed once, and the top ten hold roughly 5%. The sequenced sample consisted of peripheral blood. The receptors were sampled from a middle-aged man with acute or convalescent COVID-19.

This clone was picked up a small number of times. This sequence joins TRBV6-1 and TRBJ1-3; TRBD1 aligns across 7 bases. This CDR3 region has 15 residues. The V segment lost 1 base and the J segment 3 bases; nucleotides outside the gene matches: 3. Germline CDR1 and CDR2: MNHNS and SASEGT. The DNA for the CDR3 is TGTGCCAGCAGTGAAGAGTGGGACAGTGGAAACACCATATATTTT. It specifies CASSEEWDSGNTIYF.

This clone was observed once. This chain uses TRBV4-2 with TRBJ2-5; maybe TRBD1 (5 bases). Trimming removed 3 bases from V and 2 bases from J, with 10 bases in between. The germline V gene encodes CDR1 LGHNA and CDR2 YNFKEQ. This CDR3 is built from 14 residues. The CDR3 bases are TGTGCCAGCAGCCAGGCCCAGGGACAAGAGACCCAGTACTTC. The encoded protein is CASSQAQGQETQYF.

This rearrangement joins TRBV7-2 to TRBJ1-2; 8 nucleotides line up with TRBD1. Germline trimming cut 5 bases from V and 10 bases from J; bases unmatched to any gene: 9. CDR1 and CDR2 (germline): SGHTA, FQGNSA. The CDR3 loop spans 13 amino acids. The CDR3 loop reads CASSRPGTGYYTF. CDR3 DNA sequence: TGTGCCAGCAGCCGACCCGGGACAGGATACTACACCTTC.

The chain uses TRBV30 and TRBJ1-4; 7 bases line up with TRBD1. Trimming removed 2 bases from V and 3 bases from J; junction bases left unmatched: 6. The CDR3 contains 15 residues. Germline CDR1 and CDR2: GTSNPN and SVGIG (reference sequence). The CDR3 region is CAWSRRGLANEKLFF. Here the CDR3 DNA reads TGTGCCTGGAGTCGCAGGGGGTTGGCTAATGAAAAACTGTTTTTT.

The V call is TRBV10-2, the J call TRBJ1-4, with no clear D. Looked up from germline, CDR1 is WSHSY and CDR2 is SAAADI. With 3 bases removed from V and 3 bases from J, the gap between germline ends came to 8 bases. The CDR3 sequence is 14 residues long. CDR3 nucleotide sequence: TGCGCCAGCAGTGATAAGCAGGCTAATGAAAAACTGTTTTTT. Protein sequence: CASSDKQANEKLFF.

The chain couples TRBV3-1 (or the pseudogene TRBV3-2) to TRBJ2-5; tentatively, D is TRBD2 (6 bases). The germline gives CDR1 LGHDT, CDR2 YNNKEL (reference sequence). With 2 bases removed from V and 5 bases from J, the gap between germline ends came to 15 bases. The CDR3 spans 15 residues. In DNA form, the CDR3 reads TGTGCCAGCAGCCAATCGGTTGGGAGGCAGGAGACCCAGTACTTC. Protein product: CASSQSVGRQETQYF.

This clone was recorded only once. The chain carries TRBV6-5 and TRBJ1-6; 9 bases agree with TRBD1. This CDR3 has 14 residues. Germline CDR1 is MNHEY and CDR2 is SVGAGI. Trimming took 7 bases from V and 9 from J; bases not matched to a gene: 7. CDR3 DNA: TGTGCCAGCACCAAACAGGGGGCGGGTTCACCCCTCCACTTT. Amino acid sequence: CASTKQGAGSPLHF.

The chain employs TRBV4-2 and TRBJ1-1, with 10 bases that match TRBD1. The CDR3 contains 18 residues. Unmatched junction bases numbered 10, after V lost 0 bases and J lost 3 bases. Germline values: CDR1 LGHNA, CDR2 YNFKEQ. The CDR3 loop reads CASSQEYGTGDRDTEAFF. The CDR3 region has the DNA TGTGCCAGCAGCCAAGAGTATGGGACAGGGGACAGAGACACTGAAGCTTTCTTT.

The chain carries TRBV19 and TRBJ2-5, with a tentative D call TRBD2 (7 bases). The CDR3 consists of 14 residues. CDR1 is LNHDA and CDR2 is SQIVND in the germline V gene (reference sequence). The V end lost 3 bases, the J end lost 4 bases, and 12 bases lay between the germline ends. The CDR3 DNA reads TGTGCCAGTAGTATTGGGGGGGGGCTAGAGACCCAGTACTTC. Protein sequence: CASSIGGGLETQYF.

V and J are TRBV2 and TRBJ2-1; TRBD2 aligns across 12 bases. The CDR3 length is 17 residues. V shed 7 bases and J 3 bases; nucleotides not matched to a gene: 10. Germline lookup yields CDR1 SNHLY and CDR2 FYNNEI. The CDR3 reads CASTSSGRARGYNEQFF. The CDR3 DNA sequence: TGTGCCAGCACTTCTAGCGGGAGGGCCCGCGGCTACAATGAGCAGTTCTTC.

This clone is termed medium-sized. The J gene is TRBJ2-7, the V gene TRBV11-2, with D maybe TRBD2 (6 bases). The CDR3 has 16 residues. The germline V and J ends were trimmed by 0 bases and 0 bases, with 12 bases remaining between them. CDR1 is SGHAT, CDR2 FQNNGV, per germline. The CDR3: CASSLDYGSSSYEQYF. In nucleotides, the CDR3 is TGTGCCAGCAGCTTAGATTACGGGAGCAGCTCCTACGAGCAGTACTTC.

This rearrangement joins TRBV9 to TRBJ1-6; tentatively, D is TRBD1 (5 bases). Germline CDR1 reads SGDLS; CDR2 reads YYNGEE. V was cut by 0 bases and J by 7 bases, with 17 bases left in between. CDR3 length: 17 residues. CDR3 residues: CASSVGGARLGNSPLHF. The DNA for the CDR3 is TGTGCCAGCAGCGTAGGGGGCGCCAGGTTGGGGAATTCACCCCTCCACTTT.

The chain carries TRBV6-2 or TRBV6-3 and TRBJ1-3; 8 positions match TRBD1. The CDR3 runs to 16 residues. The germline gives CDR1 MNHEY, CDR2 SVGEGT. V shed 3 bases, J shed 3 bases, and the junction held 7 bases outside the gene matches. The DNA of the CDR3 is TGTGCCAGCAGTTATGGGGCAGGGGGCCTTGGAAACACCATATATTTT. It codes for CASSYGAGGLGNTIYF.

This chain connects TRBV30 to TRBJ2-4, with D perhaps matching TRBD2 (5 bases). Trimming removed 1 base at V and 0 bases at J, with 10 bases between. The CDR3 covers 15 residues. CDR1 is GTSNPN and CDR2 is SVGIG in the germline V gene (reference sequence). CDR3 in DNA: TGTGCCTGGAGTGCGGGGATACTAGCCAAAAACATTCAGTACTTC. Protein: CAWSAGILAKNIQYF.

The chain is built from TRBV5-1 and TRBJ2-2; TRBD1 matches 8 bases. Germline CDR1 SGHRS, CDR2 YFSETQ. This CDR3 is built from 15 residues. Trimming at V came to 7 bases and at J to 2 bases, leaving 7 bases not matched to a gene. This chain's CDR3 is CASCGQGGNTGELFF. The DNA for the CDR3 is TGCGCCAGCTGCGGACAGGGTGGCAACACCGGGGAGCTGTTTTTT.

The chain is built from TRBV11-2 and TRBJ2-3, with D possibly TRBD2 on 5 matching bases. This CDR3 has 13 amino acids. CDR1 and CDR2 from the germline V gene are SGHAT and FQNNGV. The ends were cut back, 5 bases at V and 5 bases at J, with 11 bases in the middle. The DNA of the CDR3 is TGTGCCAGCAGCCTACTCGGGGAAGATACGCAGTATTTT. It translates to CASSLLGEDTQYF.

The chain has TRBV7-3 and TRBJ1-5; D not resolved. V shed 2 bases and J shed 7 bases, with 9 bases lying between them. The germline CDR1 and CDR2 sequences are SGHTA and FQGTGA. The CDR3 runs 13 residues. The CDR3 reads CASSLYEGQPQHF. The CDR3 nucleotides read TGTGCCAGCAGCTTATATGAGGGCCAGCCCCAGCATTTT.

This chain connects TRBV20-1 to TRBJ2-7; weak D call: TRBD1 (6 bases). Germline values: CDR1 DFQATT, CDR2 SNEGSKA (reference sequence). The CDR3 totals 11 residues. V gave up 4 bases and J gave up 3 bases, with 7 bases separating them. The CDR3 DNA reads as TGCAGTGCTACAGGGGACTACGAGCAGTACTTC. As protein: CSATGDYEQYF.

This clone has a count of ten or more. The chain recombines TRBV19 with TRBJ2-1; D perhaps matches TRBD1 (6 bases). The germline V gene encodes CDR1 LNHDA and CDR2 SQIVND (reference sequence). There are 16 residues in the CDR3. Trimming shortened V by 6 bases and J by 0 bases, and 15 bases separated the two germline ends. Here the CDR3 DNA reads TGTGCCAGTAGCCCGTTCAGGGGCAGCTCCTACAATGAGCAGTTCTTC. As protein: CASSPFRGSSYNEQFF.

This rearrangement joins TRBV2 to TRBJ1-2, with D unclear. With 0 bases removed from V and 2 bases from J, the gap between germline ends came to 7 bases. The CDR3 totals 14 residues. Germline V gives CDR1 SNHLY, CDR2 FYNNEI. CDR3 nucleotide sequence: TGTGCCAGCAGTGAAGCTCCGGGAAACTATGGCTACACCTTC. Amino acid sequence: CASSEAPGNYGYTF.

V is TRBV2 and J is TRBJ1-4; 12 bases align to TRBD1. V lost 5 bases, J lost 8 bases, and 3 bases stayed unmatched. Germline V gene lookup returns CDR1 SNHLY and CDR2 FYNNEI. CDR3 length: 14 amino acids. In nucleotides, the CDR3 is TGTGCCAGCAGTAGGGACAGGGGGCGCGAAAAACTGTTTTTT. Translating it yields CASSRDRGREKLFF.

The chain joins TRBV6-6 to TRBJ1-1, with a possible D match to TRBD1 (5 bases). The CDR3 covers 14 residues. Germline lookup yields CDR1 MNHNY and CDR2 SVGAGI (reference sequence). The V end lost 6 bases, the J end lost 4 bases, and 15 bases lay between the germline ends. The CDR3 DNA reads TGTGCCAGCAGAAAAGCCCGGGGGGTCACTGAAGCTTTCTTT. This codes for CASRKARGVTEAFF.

This clone was recorded a few times. The genes are TRBV3-1 (or the pseudogene TRBV3-2) and TRBJ1-5; D is unclear. Germline values: CDR1 LGHDT, CDR2 YNNKEL (reference sequence). V was trimmed by 1 base and J by 7 bases, leaving 14 bases between them. The CDR3 runs to 15 residues. Here the CDR3 reads CASSQGRGSRQPQHF. Written as DNA, the CDR3 is TGTGCCAGCAGCCAAGGGAGAGGGAGCAGACAGCCCCAGCATTTT.

The rearrangement links TRBV6-1 to TRBJ1-5; D is possibly TRBD1 (5 bases). The length of the CDR3 is 15 residues. Trimming pared 3 bases from V and 0 bases from J, leaving 9 bases between. Germline loops: CDR1 MNHNS, CDR2 SASEGT. DNA for the CDR3: TGTGCCAGCAGTGACGGACACTATAGCAATCAGCCCCAGCATTTT. Translation gives CASSDGHYSNQPQHF.

This rearrangement joins TRBV29-1 to TRBJ2-7, with D possibly being TRBD2 (6 bases). This CDR3 is built from 15 residues. The germline V and J ends were trimmed by 3 bases and 1 base, with 16 bases remaining between them. Germline lookup yields CDR1 SQVTM and CDR2 ANQGSEA. The DNA for the CDR3 is TGCAGCGTTGAGAAATGGGGGACTGCTTCCTACGAGCAGTACTTC. The encoded protein is CSVEKWGTASYEQYF.

V usage is TRBV30 and J usage is TRBJ1-4; D is uncertain. This CDR3 contains 11 residues. V lost 4 bases and J 7 bases, leaving 7 bases between the germline ends. The germline V gene has CDR1 GTSNPN and CDR2 SVGIG (reference sequence). CDR3 sequence reads: CAWTNLEKLFF. CDR3 coding DNA: TGTGCCTGGACTAATCTTGAAAAACTGTTTTTT.

There are a few counts of this clone. Sequence at one end of the junction differs from germline and may be a read error. This chain connects TRBV20-1 to TRBJ1-4, with D possibly TRBD1 on 6 matching bases. The CDR3 sequence is 9 residues long. Germline loops: CDR1 DFQATT, CDR2 SNEGSKA (reference sequence). The CDR3 DNA is TGCAGTGCTAGAGGCACAGGGCGGTTT. As protein: CSARGTGRF.

The chain carries TRBV18 and TRBJ1-1; the match to TRBD1 covers 11 bases. The germline V gene has CDR1 KGHSH and CDR2 LQKENI. The CDR3 loop spans 17 amino acids. The trim removed 3 bases at V and 4 bases at J, leaving 10 bases unmatched. In nucleotides, the CDR3 is TGTGCCAGCTCACCCCAAGGACAGGGGGCAGGGGGCACTGAAGCTTTCTTT. It is translated as CASSPQGQGAGGTEAFF. Full variable domain (rest looked up from reference TRBV18 and TRBJ1-1): NAGVMQNPRHLVRRRGQEARLRCSPMKGHSHVYWYRQLPEEGLKFMVYLQKENIIDESGMPKERFSAEFPKEGPSILRIQQVVRGDSAAYFCASSPQGQGAGGTEAFFGQGTRLTVV.

CDR3: CASSQEGTEGETQYF. CDR3 nucleotides: TGCGCCAGCAGCCAGGAGGGGACAGAGGGGGAGACCCAGTACTTC. This chain uses TRBV4-1 with TRBJ2-5, with D tentatively TRBD1 (7 bases). In germline, CDR1 is MGHRA, CDR2 YSYEKL. With 3 bases removed from V and 5 bases from J, the gap between germline ends came to 16 bases. The CDR3 is made up of 15 amino acids.

The rearrangement links TRBV19 to TRBJ1-4; D is undetermined. The CDR3 is 14 residues long. Trimming removed 5 bases from V and 3 bases from J, with 10 bases in between. CDR1 is LNHDA, CDR2 SQIVND, per germline (reference sequence). This CDR3 reads CASSVGAANEKLFF. CDR3 DNA: TGTGCCAGTAGTGTAGGAGCGGCTAATGAAAAACTGTTTTTT.

The chain has TRBV12-3 or TRBV12-4 and TRBJ1-2; perhaps TRBD1 as D (5 bases). Between the trimmed V and J ends, which lost 0 bases and 12 bases, there was a span of 14 bases. This CDR3 region has 13 residues. The CDR3 loop reads CASSLAQGTGHTF. Here the CDR3 DNA reads TGTGCCAGCAGTTTAGCCCAGGGTACCGGACACACCTTC.